This is a list of T cell receptor beta chains from one sample in a study of graft-versus-host responses after intestinal transplantation. No antigen has been assigned to these receptors. The method was immunoSEQ multiplex PCR; TCRdb's version includes in-frame clones alone and lacks a portion of them. The table includes tens of thousands of clones, roughly 90% detected once. Sequenced here: unstimulated CD8+ T cells sorted from spleen or lymph node cells, sampled before intestinal transplant. The receptors derive from a human donor who received an intestinal transplant. Both conserved end residues are part of each CDR3. A D gene is named only where the DNA matches it firmly. Some rows mark clone size as missing; the rest say once, few, many or name a class of expanded clone.

V	J	size	D	DNA	CDR3
TRBV7-9	TRBJ2-1	-	-	TGTGCCAGCAGCTTAACAGGGACCCTACATTTCAATGAGCAGTTCTTC	CASSLTGTLHFNEQFF
TRBV6-6	TRBJ2-1	-	-	TGTGCCAGCAGTACTACGAATGAGCAGTTCTTC	CASSTTNEQFF
TRBV30	TRBJ2-2	few	TRBD1	TGTGCCTGGGGTTATTCCCGGGACAGGGGGCGGTCTCTGGACACCGGGGAGCTGTTTTTT	CAWGYSRDRGRSLDTGELFF
TRBV27	TRBJ2-7	-	-	TGTGCCAGCAGTTTATCACTGGGTGGAGGCTCCTACGAGCAGTACTTC	CASSLSLGGGSYEQYF
TRBV4-2	TRBJ2-7	-	TRBD2	TGTGCCAGCAGCAGGCTAGCGGGTTCCGGGTACGAGCAGTACTTC	CASSRLAGSGYEQYF
TRBV7-9	TRBJ2-1	-	-	TGTGCCAGCAGCCCCCCTTCTAGCTCCTACAATGAGCAGTTCTTC	CASSPPSSSYNEQFF
TRBV19	TRBJ2-7	-	-	TGTGCCAGTAGTATAGGGAGCGGCTCCTACGAGCAGTACTTC	CASSIGSGSYEQYF
TRBV7-8	TRBJ1-3	-	-	TGTGCCAGCAGGAAGGAAGGAGCTGGAAACACCATATATTTT	CASRKEGAGNTIYF
TRBV13	TRBJ2-3	-	TRBD2	TGTGCCAGCAGCTTGACCCCGGGACTAGCGGGTCCAGATACGCAGTATTTT	CASSLTPGLAGPDTQYF
TRBV7-2	TRBJ2-3	-	TRBD1	TGTGCCAGCAGCTTAGTTGGACAGGTCTTGAGCACAGATACGCAGTATTTT	CASSLVGQVLSTDTQYF
TRBV4-1	TRBJ2-7	-	-	TGCGCCAGCAGCCACGGGATACTCGGACTCGACTTCCCCTACGAGCAGTACTTC	CASSHGILGLDFPYEQYF
TRBV7-9	TRBJ2-6	-	TRBD2	TGTGCCACCAAACTAGCGGGGGACTCTGGGGCCAACGTCCTGACTTTC	CATKLAGDSGANVLTF
TRBV5-1	TRBJ2-3	-	-	TGCGCCAGCAGCCAAACCGTGACCCGACTCCCGGATACGCAGTATTTT	CASSQTVTRLPDTQYF
TRBV6-1	TRBJ2-7	few	TRBD2	TGTGCCAGCAGTGCGGGACTAGGCTACGAGCAGTACTTC	CASSAGLGYEQYF
TRBV5-4	TRBJ2-5	-	-	TGTGCCAGCACTCCCAACCAGGGGCGGGTGGAGACCCAGTACTTC	CASTPNQGRVETQYF